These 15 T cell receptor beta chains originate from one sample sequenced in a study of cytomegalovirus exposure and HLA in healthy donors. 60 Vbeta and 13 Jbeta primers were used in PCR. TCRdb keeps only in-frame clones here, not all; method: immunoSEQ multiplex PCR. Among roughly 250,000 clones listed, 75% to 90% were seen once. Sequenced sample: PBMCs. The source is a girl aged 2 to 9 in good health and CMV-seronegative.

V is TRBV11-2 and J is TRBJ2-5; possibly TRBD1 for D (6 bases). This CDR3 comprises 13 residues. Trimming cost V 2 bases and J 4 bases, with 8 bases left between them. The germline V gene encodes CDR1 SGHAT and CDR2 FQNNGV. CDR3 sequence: CASSLPGAETQYF. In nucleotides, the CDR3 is TGTGCCAGCAGCTTACCAGGGGCAGAGACCCAGTACTTC.

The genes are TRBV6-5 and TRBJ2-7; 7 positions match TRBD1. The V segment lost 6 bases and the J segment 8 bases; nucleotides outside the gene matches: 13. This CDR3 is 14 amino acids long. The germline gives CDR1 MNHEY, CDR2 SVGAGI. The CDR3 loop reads CASRSGQMGMKQYF. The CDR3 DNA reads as TGTGCCAGCAGGTCGGGACAGATGGGTATGAAGCAGTACTTC.

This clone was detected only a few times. The CDR3 spells CASSLGTGPLSDTQYF. DNA for the CDR3: TGCGCCAGCAGCTTGGGAACAGGACCCTTATCAGATACGCAGTATTTT. V is TRBV5-1 and J is TRBJ2-3; tentative D call: TRBD1 (5 bases). The length of the CDR3 is 16 residues. CDR1 and CDR2 (germline): SGHRS, YFSETQ. The germline V and J ends were trimmed by 0 bases and 4 bases, with 15 bases remaining between them.

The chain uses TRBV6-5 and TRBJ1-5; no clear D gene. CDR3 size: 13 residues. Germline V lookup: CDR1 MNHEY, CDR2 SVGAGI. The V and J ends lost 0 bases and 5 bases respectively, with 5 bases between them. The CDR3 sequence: CASSYSYYQPQHF. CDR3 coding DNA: TGTGCCAGCAGTTACTCCTATTATCAGCCCCAGCATTTT.

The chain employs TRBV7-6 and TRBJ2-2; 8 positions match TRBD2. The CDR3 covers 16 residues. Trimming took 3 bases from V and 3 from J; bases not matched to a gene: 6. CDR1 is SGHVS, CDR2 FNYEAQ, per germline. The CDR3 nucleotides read TGTGCCAGCAGCTTCGGGACTAGGATTCACACCGGGGAGCTGTTTTTT. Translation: CASSFGTRIHTGELFF.

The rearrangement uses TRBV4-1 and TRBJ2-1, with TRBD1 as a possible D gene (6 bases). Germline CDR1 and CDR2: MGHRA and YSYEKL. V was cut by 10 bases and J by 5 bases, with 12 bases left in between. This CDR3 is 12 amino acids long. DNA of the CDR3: TGCGCCACCCAGGGGCCGAACAATGAGCAGTTCTTC. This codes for CATQGPNNEQFF.

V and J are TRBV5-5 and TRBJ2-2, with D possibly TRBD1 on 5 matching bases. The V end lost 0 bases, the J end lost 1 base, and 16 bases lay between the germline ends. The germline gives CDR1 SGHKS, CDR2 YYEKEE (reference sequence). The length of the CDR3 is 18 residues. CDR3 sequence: CASSLVIAGMENTGELFF. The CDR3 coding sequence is TGTGCCAGCAGCTTGGTAATCGCAGGGATGGAGAACACCGGGGAGCTGTTTTTT.

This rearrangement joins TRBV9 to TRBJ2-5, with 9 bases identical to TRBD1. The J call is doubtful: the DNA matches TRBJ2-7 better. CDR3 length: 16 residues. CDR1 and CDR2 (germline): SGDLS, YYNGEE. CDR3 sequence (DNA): TGTGCCAGCAGCCCAAGTTCCGGGACAGGGTCCCACGAGCAGTACTTC. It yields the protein CASSPSSGTGSHEQYF.

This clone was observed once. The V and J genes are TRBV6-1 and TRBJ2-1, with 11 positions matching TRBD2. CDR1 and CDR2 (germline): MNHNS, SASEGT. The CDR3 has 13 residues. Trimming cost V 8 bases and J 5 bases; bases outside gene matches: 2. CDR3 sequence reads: CASSGLADNEQFF. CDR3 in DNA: TGTGCCAGCTCGGGACTAGCGGACAATGAGCAGTTCTTC.

This CDR3 reads CATSRLSGNSPPHYGYTF. The CDR3 region has the DNA TGTGCCACCAGCAGACTCTCAGGGAATAGTCCCCCCCACTATGGCTACACCTTC. The chain has TRBV15 and TRBJ1-2, with a possible D match to TRBD1 (5 bases). Trimming took 2 bases from V and 3 from J, leaving 22 bases between them. Per the germline V gene, CDR1 is LNHNV and CDR2 is YYDKDF (reference sequence). This CDR3 has 18 residues.

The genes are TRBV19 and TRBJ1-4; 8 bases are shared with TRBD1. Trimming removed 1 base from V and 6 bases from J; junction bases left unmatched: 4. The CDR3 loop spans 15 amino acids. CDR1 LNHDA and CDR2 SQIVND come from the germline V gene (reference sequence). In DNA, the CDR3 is TGTGCCAGTAGTATAGTCCGGACAGGGTATGAAAAACTGTTTTTT. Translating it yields CASSIVRTGYEKLFF.

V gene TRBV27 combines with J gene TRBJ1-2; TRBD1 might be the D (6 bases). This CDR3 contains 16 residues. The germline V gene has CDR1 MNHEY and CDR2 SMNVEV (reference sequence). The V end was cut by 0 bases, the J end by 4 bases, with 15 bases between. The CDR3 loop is CASSLSTGLLLYGYTF. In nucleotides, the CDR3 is TGTGCCAGCAGTTTATCTACAGGGTTGTTACTCTATGGCTACACCTTC.

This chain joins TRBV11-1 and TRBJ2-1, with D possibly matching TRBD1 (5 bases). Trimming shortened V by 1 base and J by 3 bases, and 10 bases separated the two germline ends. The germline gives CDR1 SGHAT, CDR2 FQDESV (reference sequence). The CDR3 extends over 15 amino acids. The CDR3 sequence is CASSLGGAHYNEQFF. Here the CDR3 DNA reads TGTGCCAGCAGCTTAGGTGGGGCCCACTACAATGAGCAGTTCTTC.

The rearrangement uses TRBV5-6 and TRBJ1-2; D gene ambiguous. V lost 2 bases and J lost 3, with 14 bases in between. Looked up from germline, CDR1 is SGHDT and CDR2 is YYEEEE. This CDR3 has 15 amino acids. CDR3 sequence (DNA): TGTGCCAGCAGCTTTTTGGAGATCAGCGACTATGGCTACACCTTC. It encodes CASSFLEISDYGYTF.

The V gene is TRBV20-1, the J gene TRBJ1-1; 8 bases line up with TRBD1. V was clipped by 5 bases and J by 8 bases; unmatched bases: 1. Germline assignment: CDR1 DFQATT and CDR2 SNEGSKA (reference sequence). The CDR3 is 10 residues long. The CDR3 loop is CSAGTGEAFF. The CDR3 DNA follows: TGCAGTGCTGGGACAGGAGAAGCTTTCTTT.